This T cell receptor beta chain came from a study of blood T cell repertoires in COVID-19. The wider study: There were acute and convalescent COVID-19 samples, and they came from the United States, Italy and Spain. T cells, B-cell-depleted T cells, or PBMCs supplied cDNA or gDNA.

Original methodology: Scientists estimated how many nucleated cells there were by amplifying reference gene primers. The protocol was immunoSEQ multiplex PCR, while the TCRdb copy is restricted to in-frame clones and leaves out a portion. V, J and clone size are taken as reported in that table, and D and trimming were inferred from the DNA itself. The sample has around 330,000 clones, roughly 90% seen once. With 5 bases removed from V and 1 base from J, the gap between germline ends came to 11 bases. The germline gives CDR1 KGHSH, CDR2 LQKENI. The CDR3 spans 14 residues. The TCR sequence derives from a woman aged 45-65 years with active or convalescent COVID-19. The sequenced sample was peripheral blood. The chain combines TRBV18 with TRBJ1-1; D is possibly TRBD1 (5 bases). CDR3 bases: TGTGCCAGCTCAAACAGAACAGGGAACACTGAAGCTTTCTTT. Protein sequence: CASSNRTGNTEAFF. The complete variable domain, with remaining parts taken from reference TRBV18 and TRBJ1-1, reads NAGVMQNPRHLVRRRGQEARLRCSPMKGHSHVYWYRQLPEEGLKFMVYLQKENIIDESGMPKERFSAEFPKEGPSILRIQQVVRGDSAAYFCASSNRTGNTEAFFGQGTRLTVV.